This T cell receptor (beta chain) was retrieved from a study of OX40 agonist ivuxolimab in advanced cancers. This clone has just a few counts. Produced via immunoSEQ multiplex PCR; TCRdb's table is partial and in-frame only. The data contain some 70,000 clones, about 80% of them singletons. CDR3 size: 15 residues. Germline lookup yields CDR1 LGHNA and CDR2 YNFKEQ. Trimming left V 4 bases short and J 0 bases short, with 10 bases between. Material: CD4+ or CD8+ T cells sorted from blood, obtained in a trial of the OX40 agonist ivuxolimab. The origin of this receptor is an adult with an advanced solid tumor such as melanoma, head and neck, liver or kidney cancer. The chain uses TRBV4-2 and TRBJ1-5, with D perhaps TRBD1 (5 bases). The DNA of the CDR3 is TGTGCCAGCAGCCCGCAGGGTGGTAGCAATCAGCCCCAGCATTTT. Its translation: CASSPQGGSNQPQHF.